This is a list of T cell receptor beta chains from one sample in a study of T cell changes during pregnancy in multiple sclerosis. The protocol was immunoSEQ multiplex PCR, while the TCRdb copy is restricted to in-frame clones and leaves out a portion. The sample yields about 44,000 clones, about 93% seen once. The specimen comprised CD4+ T cells from peripheral blood mononuclear cells, sampled before pregnancy. These receptors were collected from a female donor with multiple sclerosis, enrolled in a pregnancy study. Each CDR3 is given with its conserved first and last residue. Fields, in order: clone size, D gene, J gene, V gene, CDR3 DNA, CDR3 protein. A D gene is named only where the DNA matches it firmly. The size of a clone is reported for some rows only, either as once, few or many, or as a class for expanded clones.

- | TRBD1 | TRBJ1-2 | TRBV4-1 | TGCGCCAGCAGCGGGACAGGGAGGAACTATGGCTACACCTTC | CASSGTGRNYGYTF
- | - | TRBJ2-7 | TRBV23-1 | TGCGCCAGCAGTCAAAGGGTAACAGGTCCGAGCTCCTACGAGCAGTACTTC | CASSQRVTGPSSYEQYF
- | - | TRBJ2-2 | TRBV6-1 | TGTGCCAGCAGTGCCCGACAGGCTCCCACCGGGGAGCTGTTTTTT | CASSARQAPTGELFF
- | - | TRBJ2-7 | TRBV10-3 | TGTGCCATCAGTGAGTCGGACAAGCAGTACTTC | CAISESDKQYF
- | - | TRBJ2-3 | TRBV11-2 | TGTGCCAGCAGCTTACGGGCAGATACGCAGTATTTT | CASSLRADTQYF
- | - | TRBJ2-5 | TRBV2 | TGTGCCAGCAGTTTATACACGCCAGAGACCCAGTACTTC | CASSLYTPETQYF
- | TRBD1 | TRBJ1-2 | TRBV5-1 | TGCGCCAGCAGCACCTCGACAGGGGGCAACTATGGCTACACCTTC | CASSTSTGGNYGYTF
- | TRBD2 | TRBJ2-7 | TRBV5-1 | TGCGCCAGCAGCTCCCGACTAGCGGGAGGCTACGAGCAGTACTTC | CASSSRLAGGYEQYF
- | - | TRBJ2-7 | TRBV15 | TGTGCCACCAGCAGAGGCGGGGTCGGCTACGAGCAGTACTTC | CATSRGGVGYEQYF
- | TRBD1 | TRBJ1-5 | TRBV18 | TGTGCCAGCTCAGAGGGACAGGGGGTGCGCAATCAGCCCCAGCATTTT | CASSEGQGVRNQPQHF
- | - | TRBJ1-1 | TRBV7-8 | TGTGCCAGCAGCTTAGGAGGTGGGACTCTCGCTTTCTTT | CASSLGGGTLAFF
- | - | TRBJ1-5 | TRBV7-2 | TGTGCCAGCAGCTTTGTCTACAATCAGCCCCAGCATTTT | CASSFVYNQPQHF
- | TRBD2 | TRBJ2-3 | TRBV13 | TGTGCCAGCAGAGAGAGCGGGGGGCCCACAGATACGCAGTATTTT | CASRESGGPTDTQYF
- | - | TRBJ1-1 | TRBV27 | TGTGCCAGCAGCCGAGCCGGGACACTGAACACTGAAGCTTTCTTT | CASSRAGTLNTEAFF
few | TRBD2 | TRBJ2-5 | TRBV7-9 | TGTGCCAGCAGCTCGGGACTAGCGGGCGGCCAAGAGACCCAGTACTTC | CASSSGLAGGQETQYF
- | - | TRBJ1-6 | TRBV7-2 | TGTGCCAGCAGCTTCAGCTCCTATAATTCACCCCTCCACTTT | CASSFSSYNSPLHF
- | TRBD2 | TRBJ2-5 | TRBV19 | TGTGCCAGTAGTACTCAATCCCTCAGCGGGGGAAGAGAGACCCAGTACTTC | CASSTQSLSGGRETQYF
once | TRBD1 | TRBJ2-7 | TRBV5-1 | TGCGCCAGCAGCTTGGGGACAGGGGGCCGTTTCGAGCAGTACTTC | CASSLGTGGRFEQYF
- | TRBD2 | TRBJ2-5 | TRBV10-3 | TGTGCCATCAGTTCGGGGACTAGCGGGGGTAGGGAGACCCAGTACTTC | CAISSGTSGGRETQYF
- | - | TRBJ1-1 | TRBV6-1 | TGTGCCAGCGTCGGTACAGGTTCGGCTGAAGCTTTCTTT | CASVGTGSAEAFF
once | TRBD2 | TRBJ2-5 | TRBV2 | TGTGCCAGCAGAGGGGGACTAGCTTCAGAGACCCAGTACTTC | CASRGGLASETQYF
- | TRBD1 | TRBJ2-1 | TRBV20-1 | TGCAGTGCTGGGACAGAAAATGAGCAGTTCTTC | CSAGTENEQFF
- | TRBD2 | TRBJ2-2 | TRBV7-2 | TGTGCCAGCAGCTTAAGTTGGGGGGGATCCGGGGAGCTGTTTTTT | CASSLSWGGSGELFF
- | - | TRBJ1-1 | TRBV16 | TGTGCCAGCAGCCAAGTCGATGACTTAAAAGCTTTCTTT | CASSQVDDLKAFF
- | - | TRBJ2-2 | TRBV7-9 | TGTGCCAGCAGCTTAGCGACAGACACCGGGGAGCTGTTTTTT | CASSLATDTGELFF
- | - | TRBJ1-5 | TRBV2 | TGTGCCAGCAGTTATGCGACAATGACTAGCAATCAGCCCCAGCATTTT | CASSYATMTSNQPQHF
- | - | TRBJ2-3 | TRBV20-1 | TGCAGTGCTTTTCTGTCCGATACGCAGTATTTT | CSAFLSDTQYF
- | TRBD1 | TRBJ2-7 | TRBV7-2 | TGTGCCAGCAGCTTGGACAGGGGCAACGAGCAGTACTTC | CASSLDRGNEQYF
- | TRBD1 | TRBJ1-4 | TRBV4-3 | TGCGCCAGCAGCCAACGACTTACCGGGACAGGGGGTAGTACTAATGAAAAACTGTTTTTT | CASSQRLTGTGGSTNEKLFF
- | - | TRBJ2-1 | TRBV5-8 | TGTGCCAGCAGTTCTCATGGACAACCCGGCCGGAATGAGCAGTTCTTC | CASSSHGQPGRNEQFF
few | TRBD2 | TRBJ2-5 | TRBV28 | TGTGCCAGCAGTTCGGCGGGAGGCCCAGACTTC | CASSSAGGPDF
- | - | TRBJ1-2 | TRBV2 | TGTGCCAGCAGTGAAAGAAGCCCCGGGTATGGCTACACCTTC | CASSERSPGYGYTF
- | - | TRBJ1-1 | TRBV27 | TGTGCCAGCAGTTACAGGGTGAACACTGAAGCTTTCTTT | CASSYRVNTEAFF
- | - | TRBJ1-4 | TRBV7-9 | TGTGCCAGCAGCTTAGCTGCAGGGGAAAAACTGTTTTTT | CASSLAAGEKLFF
- | - | TRBJ2-7 | TRBV28 | TGTGCCAGCAGTTTAGACTCCGAGCAGTACTTC | CASSLDSEQYF
- | - | TRBJ1-1 | TRBV2 | TGTGCCAGCAGTGAAGTTGCACAGAAAGCTTTCTTT | CASSEVAQKAFF
- | - | TRBJ1-2 | TRBV19 | TGTGCCAGTAGTACATGGACAGAACGAGATGGCTACACCTTC | CASSTWTERDGYTF
- | TRBD2 | TRBJ2-1 | TRBV19 | TGTGCCAGTAGCCGACTAGCGGGAGCCATGGGCCCTACGTTCTTC | CASSRLAGAMGPTFF
- | - | TRBJ2-2 | TRBV11-3 | TGTGCCAGCAGCTTACGGAGAACCGGGGAGCTGTTTTTT | CASSLRRTGELFF
- | - | TRBJ1-4 | TRBV2 | TGTGCCAGCAGTGACAGGGAAAGAACTAATGAAAAACTGTTTTTT | CASSDRERTNEKLFF